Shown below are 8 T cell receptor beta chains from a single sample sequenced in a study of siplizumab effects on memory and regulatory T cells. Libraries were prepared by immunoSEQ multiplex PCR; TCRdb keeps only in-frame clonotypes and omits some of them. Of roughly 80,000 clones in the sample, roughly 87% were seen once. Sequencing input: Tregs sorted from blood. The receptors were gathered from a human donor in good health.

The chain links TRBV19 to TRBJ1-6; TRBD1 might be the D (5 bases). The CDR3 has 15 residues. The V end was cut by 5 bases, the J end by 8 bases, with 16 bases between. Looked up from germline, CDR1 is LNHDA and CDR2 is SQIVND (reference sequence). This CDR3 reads CASSAWDSGDSPLHF. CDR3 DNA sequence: TGTGCCAGTAGTGCCTGGGACTCGGGGGATTCACCCCTCCACTTT. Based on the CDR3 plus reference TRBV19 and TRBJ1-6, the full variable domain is DGGITQSPKYLFRKEGQNVTLSCEQNLNHDAMYWYRQDPGQGLRLIYYSQIVNDFQKGDIAEGYSVSREKKESFPLTVTSAQKNPTAFYLCASSAWDSGDSPLHFGNGTRLTVT.

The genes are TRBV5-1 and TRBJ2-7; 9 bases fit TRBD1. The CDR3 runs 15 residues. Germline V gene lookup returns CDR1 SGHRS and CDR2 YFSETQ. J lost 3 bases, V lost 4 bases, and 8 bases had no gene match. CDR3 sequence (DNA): TGCGCCAGCAGCGGGATCCGGGACAGGGACTACGAGCAGTACTTC. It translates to CASSGIRDRDYEQYF.

As DNA, the CDR3 is TGTGCCAGCAGCATTAACTTTGGGGGCTCTGGAAACACCATATATTTT. This gives the protein CASSINFGGSGNTIYF. The chain recombines TRBV5-4 with TRBJ1-3; weak D call: TRBD1 (5 bases). V gave up 4 bases and J gave up 0 bases, with 14 bases separating them. Germline assignment: CDR1 SGHNT and CDR2 YYREEE (reference sequence). The CDR3 is 16 amino acids.

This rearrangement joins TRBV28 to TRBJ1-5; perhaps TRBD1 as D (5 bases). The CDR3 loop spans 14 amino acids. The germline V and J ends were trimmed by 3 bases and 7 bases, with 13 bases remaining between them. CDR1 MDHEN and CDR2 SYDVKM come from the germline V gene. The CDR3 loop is CASSFGRRGQPQHF. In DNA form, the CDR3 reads TGTGCCAGCAGTTTCGGGAGACGGGGCCAGCCCCAGCATTTT.

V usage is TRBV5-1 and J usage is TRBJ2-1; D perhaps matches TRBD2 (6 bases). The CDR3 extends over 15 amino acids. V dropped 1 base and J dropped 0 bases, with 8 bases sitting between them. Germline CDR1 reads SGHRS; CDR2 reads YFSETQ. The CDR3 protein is CASSLWGDSYNEQFF. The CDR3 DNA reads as TGCGCCAGCAGCTTGTGGGGGGACTCCTACAATGAGCAGTTCTTC.

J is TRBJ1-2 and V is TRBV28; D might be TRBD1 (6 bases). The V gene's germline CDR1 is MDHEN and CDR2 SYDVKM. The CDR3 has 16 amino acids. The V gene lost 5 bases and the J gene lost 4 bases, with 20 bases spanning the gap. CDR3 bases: TGTGCCAGCAGTCCATCTTATAGAGGGGGGGGCTATGGCTACACCTTC. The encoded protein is CASSPSYRGGGYGYTF.

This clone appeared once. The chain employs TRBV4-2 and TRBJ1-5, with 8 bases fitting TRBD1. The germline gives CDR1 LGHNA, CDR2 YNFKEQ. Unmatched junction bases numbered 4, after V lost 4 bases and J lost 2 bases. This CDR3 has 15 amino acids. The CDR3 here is CASSPSQGGNQPQHF. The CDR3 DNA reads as TGTGCCAGCAGCCCATCACAGGGGGGCAATCAGCCCCAGCATTTT.

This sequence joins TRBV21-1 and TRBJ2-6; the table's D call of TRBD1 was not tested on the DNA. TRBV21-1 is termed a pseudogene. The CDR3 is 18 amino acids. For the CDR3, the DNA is TGTGCCAGCAGCTGGGTGACAGGGGTGACCTCTGGGGCCAACGTCCTGACTTTC. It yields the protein CASSWVTGVTSGANVLTF.